One and the same sample provided the 29 T cell receptor beta chains below, sequenced in a study of T cells in tuberculosis. Sample time point: new active TB diagnosis, blood taken before or within 7 days of starting treatment. The protocol was immunoSEQ multiplex PCR, while the TCRdb copy is restricted to in-frame clones and leaves out a portion. The sample comprises 40,000 or so clones, roughly 95% of which are singletons, and roughly 4% rests with the top ten. This material consisted of PBMCs, taken at tuberculosis diagnosis. The receptors were gathered from an adult with tuberculosis.

This chain joins TRBV6-1 and TRBJ2-1; unclear D gene. Germline V CDR1 and CDR2: MNHNS, SASEGT. The CDR3 length is 16 residues. Trimming took off 2 bases at V and 6 bases at J, with 17 bases between the two ends. CDR3 in amino acids: CASSESWAAKGNEQFF. The CDR3 bases are TGTGCCAGCAGTGAAAGCTGGGCCGCCAAAGGCAATGAGCAGTTCTTC.

The rearrangement uses TRBV11-3 and TRBJ2-7; the match to TRBD1 covers 8 bases. The CDR3 runs 15 residues. Germline trimming cut 5 bases from V and 6 bases from J; bases unmatched to any gene: 12. CDR1 SGHNT and CDR2 YENEEA come from the germline V gene. As DNA, the CDR3 is TGTGCCAGCAGCCCCAGGACAGGGCCGTCGGGCGAGCAGTACTTC. Protein sequence: CASSPRTGPSGEQYF.

The V call is TRBV11-2, the J call TRBJ2-3; a possible D gene is TRBD2 (5 bases). Germline assignment: CDR1 SGHAT and CDR2 FQNNGV. V was shortened by 3 bases and J by 2 bases, with 12 bases between the two germline ends. This CDR3 has 15 residues. CDR3 in DNA: TGTGCCAGCAGCTTCCAGCGGACTCCCACAGATACGCAGTATTTT. Amino acid sequence: CASSFQRTPTDTQYF.

The genes are TRBV6-4 and TRBJ2-3, with 9 bases fitting TRBD2. From germline, CDR1 is MRHNA and CDR2 SNTAGT. The junction had 1 base not matched to a gene; V was cut back by 2 bases and J by 1 base. The CDR3 consists of 15 residues. In nucleotides, the CDR3 is TGTGCCAGCAGTGACGGCGGGGGGGGCACAGATACGCAGTATTTT. This sequence encodes CASSDGGGGTDTQYF.

The V call is TRBV20-1, the J call TRBJ1-1; D unresolved. Trimming took off 5 bases at V and 7 bases at J, with 11 bases between the two ends. The CDR3 loop spans 11 amino acids. Per germline, CDR1 DFQATT and CDR2 SNEGSKA (reference sequence). This CDR3 reads CSAFTVDEAFF. The CDR3 DNA is TGCAGTGCTTTTACAGTCGATGAAGCTTTCTTT.

The chain has TRBV5-1 and TRBJ2-7; no clear D gene. The CDR3 is made up of 15 amino acids. Trimming cost V 0 bases and J 0 bases, with 10 bases left between them. Germline CDR1 reads SGHRS; CDR2 reads YFSETQ. CDR3 coding DNA: TGCGCCAGCAGCTTGGATCCGAGCGCCTCCTACGAGCAGTACTTC. Translating it yields CASSLDPSASYEQYF.

This chain joins TRBV4-2 and TRBJ2-2; D is unclear. V dropped 4 bases and J dropped 0 bases, with 12 bases sitting between them. CDR3 length equals 16 residues. Germline assignment: CDR1 LGHNA and CDR2 YNFKEQ. This CDR3 reads CASSPRVGANTGELFF. CDR3 bases: TGTGCCAGCAGCCCCCGGGTAGGAGCGAACACCGGGGAGCTGTTTTTT.

V and J are TRBV19 and TRBJ2-2, with D possibly being TRBD1 (5 bases). This CDR3 is 16 amino acids long. Germline V lookup: CDR1 LNHDA, CDR2 SQIVND (reference sequence). V lost 7 bases and J lost 0, with 15 bases in between. The CDR3 sequence: CASKLDRVANTGELFF. CDR3 bases: TGTGCCAGTAAGCTCGACAGAGTCGCGAACACCGGGGAGCTGTTTTTT.

The rearrangement links TRBV9 to TRBJ1-2; D remains unclear. The CDR3 is made up of 13 amino acids. V was cut by 4 bases and J by 5 bases, with 12 bases left in between. From germline, CDR1 is SGDLS and CDR2 YYNGEE. The CDR3 DNA reads as TGTGCCAGCAGCCCTCCGGGTTCTTATGGCTACACCTTC. It is translated as CASSPPGSYGYTF.

The J gene is TRBJ2-2, the V gene TRBV5-1, with D possibly TRBD1 on 6 matching bases. Trimming cost V 7 bases and J 0 bases, with 10 bases left between them. The CDR3 totals 14 residues. Germline CDR1 and CDR2: SGHRS and YFSETQ. The CDR3: CASFQGSNTGELFF. CDR3 coding DNA: TGCGCCAGCTTCCAGGGGTCGAACACCGGGGAGCTGTTTTTT. The full variable domain, its missing parts supplied by reference TRBV5-1 and TRBJ2-2, is KAGVTQTPRYLIKTRGQQVTLSCSPISGHRSVSWYQQTPGQGLQFLFEYFSETQRNKGNFPGRFSGRQFSNSRSEMNVSTLELGDSALYLCASFQGSNTGELFFGEGSRLTVL.

The J gene is TRBJ1-2, the V gene TRBV18, with 10 bases identical to TRBD1. Looked up from germline, CDR1 is KGHSH and CDR2 is LQKENI. The ends lost 0 bases at V and 7 bases at J; junction bases unmatched: 5. The CDR3 runs 15 residues. The CDR3 is CASSPPTGGLGGYTF. CDR3 coding DNA: TGTGCCAGCTCACCACCGACAGGGGGCTTGGGTGGCTACACCTTC.

This clone appeared a single time. The chain is built from TRBV2 and TRBJ1-5; 10 positions agree with TRBD1. CDR3 length equals 13 residues. CDR1 and CDR2 (germline): SNHLY, FYNNEI. The trim removed 5 bases at V and 12 bases at J, leaving 7 bases unmatched. Here the CDR3 DNA reads TGTGCCAGCAGTACTCGGGACAGGGGATTCCAGCATTTT. Translation gives CASSTRDRGFQHF.

The chain links TRBV2 to TRBJ2-5, with a tentative D call TRBD1 (6 bases). The V end lost 6 bases, the J end lost 0 bases, and 11 bases lay between the germline ends. Germline-derived CDR1 and CDR2 are SNHLY and FYNNEI. The CDR3 loop spans 14 amino acids. CDR3 protein: CASSGGQYQETQYF. The DNA of the CDR3 is TGTGCCAGCAGCGGAGGACAGTACCAAGAGACCCAGTACTTC.

The chain links TRBV11-3 to TRBJ2-7; TRBD1 agrees at 9 bases. The germline V gene encodes CDR1 SGHNT and CDR2 YENEEA. CDR3 length equals 15 residues. Trimming took 5 bases from V and 5 from J; bases not matched to a gene: 10. CDR3 DNA sequence: TGTGCCAGCAGCGGGGCGGACAGGGGCAACCACGAGCAGTACTTC. It codes for CASSGADRGNHEQYF.

The V and J genes are TRBV4-1 and TRBJ2-1, with 9 bases that match TRBD2. The ends lost 3 bases at V and 7 bases at J; junction bases unmatched: 16. CDR3 size: 18 residues. Germline V gene data show CDR1 as MGHRA and CDR2 as YSYEKL. The CDR3 reads CASSQKRQGLASGNEQFF. The CDR3 DNA sequence: TGCGCCAGCAGCCAGAAAAGGCAGGGACTAGCCTCCGGGAATGAGCAGTTCTTC.

This clone has just one count. This sequence joins TRBV30 and TRBJ1-2; 8 bases are shared with TRBD1. V lost 3 bases, J lost 3 bases, and 9 bases stayed unmatched. This CDR3 is 15 amino acids long. From germline, CDR1 is GTSNPN and CDR2 SVGIG (reference sequence). For the CDR3, the DNA is TGTGCCTGGAGAAGACAGGGGAGTTTTGACTATGGCTACACCTTC. This translates into CAWRRQGSFDYGYTF.

V and J are TRBV19 and TRBJ2-1; 10 bases line up with TRBD1. Trimming removed 8 bases from V and 6 bases from J; junction bases left unmatched: 13. Per germline, CDR1 LNHDA and CDR2 SQIVND (reference sequence). The CDR3 has 16 amino acids. The CDR3 sequence: CASAPRQGAITNEQFF. The CDR3 DNA reads as TGTGCCAGTGCCCCCAGACAGGGGGCGATCACCAATGAGCAGTTCTTC.

This sequence joins TRBV18 and TRBJ2-5; D is undetermined. Germline values: CDR1 KGHSH, CDR2 LQKENI. The CDR3 loop spans 11 amino acids. V was pared by 5 bases and J by 5 bases, with 6 bases between. Here the CDR3 DNA reads TGTGCCAGCTCATCGGAGGAGACCCAGTACTTC. This codes for CASSSEETQYF.

The genes are TRBV28 and TRBJ2-3; D is unclear. Between the trimmed V and J ends, which lost 3 bases and 7 bases, there was a span of 11 bases. This CDR3 comprises 13 residues. CDR1 MDHEN and CDR2 SYDVKM come from the germline V gene. The DNA of the CDR3 is TGTGCCAGCAGTTTTCGAGTTGTAAATACGCAGTATTTT. Protein sequence: CASSFRVVNTQYF.

This chain uses TRBV4-1 with TRBJ1-2, with a weak D call TRBD1 (6 bases). The V end lost 0 bases, the J end lost 4 bases, and 15 bases lay between the germline ends. From germline, CDR1 is MGHRA and CDR2 YSYEKL. The CDR3 loop spans 16 amino acids. The DNA for the CDR3 is TGCGCCAGCAGCCAAGATACAGGGAAACCTATCTATGGCTACACCTTC. It encodes CASSQDTGKPIYGYTF.

This clone was detected only once. The chain joins TRBV10-1 to TRBJ2-2; D not certain. CDR1 and CDR2 from the germline V gene are WNHNN and SYGVQD (reference sequence). Trimming left V 5 bases short and J 2 bases short, with 9 bases between. The CDR3 has 14 residues. Written as DNA, the CDR3 is TGCGCCAGCAGTCCTACGGGTAACACCGGGGAGCTGTTTTTT. Translating it yields CASSPTGNTGELFF.

The chain recombines TRBV4-3 with TRBJ1-2; TRBD1 matches 7 bases. Germline V gene sequence: CDR1 LGHNA, CDR2 YSLEER. J was trimmed by 2 bases and V by 2 bases; bases with no gene match: 5. CDR3 length: 15 amino acids. In DNA form, the CDR3 reads TGCGCCAGCAGCCAACGACAGGGCGGCAACTATGGCTACACCTTC. The encoded protein is CASSQRQGGNYGYTF.

This clone was seen once. The CDR3 is CASSLARRANQPQHF. The CDR3 DNA is TGTGCCAGCAGCTTGGCCCGCAGGGCTAATCAGCCCCAGCATTTT. The chain combines TRBV5-8 with TRBJ1-5; weak D call: TRBD1 (5 bases). This CDR3 contains 15 residues. The germline CDR1 and CDR2 sequences are SGHTS and YDEGEE. The V end lost 0 bases, the J end lost 4 bases, and 11 bases lay between the germline ends.

This clone appeared once. This sequence joins TRBV7-9 and TRBJ2-7, with D tentatively TRBD1 (6 bases). Germline V gene data show CDR1 as SEHNR and CDR2 as FQNEAQ (reference sequence). The CDR3 is made up of 14 amino acids. V was pared by 6 bases and J by 2 bases, with 14 bases between. The CDR3 sequence is CASSSPGDTYEQYF. CDR3 in DNA: TGTGCCAGCAGTTCCCCAGGGGATACCTACGAGCAGTACTTC.

The V call is TRBV20-1, the J call TRBJ1-3; D remains ambiguous. Germline CDR1 reads DFQATT; CDR2 reads SNEGSKA (reference sequence). The CDR3 loop spans 11 amino acids. Trimming took off 6 bases at V and 8 bases at J, with 11 bases between the two ends. The CDR3 coding sequence is TGCAGTGCCCTCTTCGGGGACACCATATATTTT. It codes for CSALFGDTIYF.

The V call is TRBV4-1, the J call TRBJ1-6; D is undetermined. Looked up from germline, CDR1 is MGHRA and CDR2 is YSYEKL. V was trimmed by 0 bases and J by 6 bases, leaving 9 bases between them. The CDR3 sequence is 15 residues long. This CDR3 is CASSQEGSLNSPLHF. CDR3 sequence (DNA): TGCGCCAGCAGCCAAGAGGGGAGTCTTAATTCACCCCTCCACTTT.

This clone was observed once. The chain joins TRBV11-2 to TRBJ2-2, with D unclear. This CDR3 is built from 15 residues. CDR1 is SGHAT, CDR2 FQNNGV, per germline. The V gene lost 7 bases and the J gene lost 4 bases, with 16 bases spanning the gap. CDR3 residues: CASIVSELSTGELFF. The CDR3 nucleotides are TGTGCCAGCATCGTCTCGGAGCTTTCCACCGGGGAGCTGTTTTTT.

The genes are TRBV2 and TRBJ1-5; 8 bases align to TRBD1. The CDR3 spans 14 residues. CDR1 is SNHLY, CDR2 FYNNEI, per germline. V gave up 8 bases and J gave up 2 bases; unmatched junction bases: 5. The DNA for the CDR3 is TGTGCCAGCGGAGGGACAGGTGGCAATCAGCCCCAGCATTTT. Amino acid sequence: CASGGTGGNQPQHF.

This clone was observed once. The V and J genes are TRBV7-9 and TRBJ2-3; D is uncertain. The V gene's germline CDR1 is SEHNR and CDR2 FQNEAQ (reference sequence). This CDR3 is built from 14 residues. V was clipped by 0 bases and J by 4 bases, with 8 bases between them. CDR3 DNA: TGTGCCAGCAGCTTAGCGGGCTCCGCAGATACGCAGTATTTT. Encoded protein: CASSLAGSADTQYF.